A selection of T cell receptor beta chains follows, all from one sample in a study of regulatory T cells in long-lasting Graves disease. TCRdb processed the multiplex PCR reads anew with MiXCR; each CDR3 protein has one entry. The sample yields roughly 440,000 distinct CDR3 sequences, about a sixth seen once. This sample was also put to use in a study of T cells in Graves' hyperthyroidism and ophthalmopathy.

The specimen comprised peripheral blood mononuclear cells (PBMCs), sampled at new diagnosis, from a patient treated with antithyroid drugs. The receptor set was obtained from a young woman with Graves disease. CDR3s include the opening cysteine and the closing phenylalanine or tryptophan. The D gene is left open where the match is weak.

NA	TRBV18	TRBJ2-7	CASSPPQGGNEQYF
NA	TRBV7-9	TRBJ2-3	CASSPRWTGRRVTDTQYF
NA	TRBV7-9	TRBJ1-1	CASSHTRDNTEAFF
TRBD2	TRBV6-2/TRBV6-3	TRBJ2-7	CASSQLGLAGDSYEQYF
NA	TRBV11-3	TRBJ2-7	CASSLDQGGPLLGEQYF
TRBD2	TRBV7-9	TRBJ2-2	CASSPGPGPTSGKNTGELFF
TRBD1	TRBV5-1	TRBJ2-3	CASSSGQSTGTQYF
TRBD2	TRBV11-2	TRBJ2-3	CASSGGLAGPADTQYF
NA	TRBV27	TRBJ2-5	CASSPRETVQETQYF
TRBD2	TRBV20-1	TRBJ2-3	CSALAGGPTDTQYF
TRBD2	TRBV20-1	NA	CSASSGRALYVQFF
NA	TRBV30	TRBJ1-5	CAWSWTNLNQPQHF
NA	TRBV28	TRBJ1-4	CASSYGRNEKLFF
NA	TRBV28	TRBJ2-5	CASSLSETGQETQYF
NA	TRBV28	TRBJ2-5	CASSLKGLLQETQYF
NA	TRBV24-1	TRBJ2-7	CATSDSRDTSYEQYF
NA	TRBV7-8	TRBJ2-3	CASSLEGIGGDTQYF
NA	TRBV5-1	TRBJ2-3	CASSLFGTNTDTQYF
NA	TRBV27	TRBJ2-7	CASSPRVKIYEQYF
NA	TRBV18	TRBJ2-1	CASSPGLNNEQFF
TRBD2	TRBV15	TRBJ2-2	CATSRELAGTGELFF
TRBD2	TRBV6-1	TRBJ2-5	CASVRTSGRETQYF
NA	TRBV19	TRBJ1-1	CASSIDLGGQGGTEAFF
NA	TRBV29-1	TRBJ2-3	CSVVSGVDTQYF
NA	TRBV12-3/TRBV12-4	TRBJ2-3	CASSLESSRTDTQYF
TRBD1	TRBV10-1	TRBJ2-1	CASSDMRTGLYNEQFF
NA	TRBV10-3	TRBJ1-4	CAISESLGAGEKLFF
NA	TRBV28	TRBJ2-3	CASRTRVVDTQYF
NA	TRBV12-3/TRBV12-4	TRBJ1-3	CASSFGTVSSGNTIYF
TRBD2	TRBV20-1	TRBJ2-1	CSAPRIAGGKENSYNEQFF
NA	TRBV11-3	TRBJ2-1	CASSLDRKGGGWNEQFF
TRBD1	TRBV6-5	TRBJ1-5	CASSYSRGTGVSNQPQHF
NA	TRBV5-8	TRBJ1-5	CASSPQGRLIYQPQHF
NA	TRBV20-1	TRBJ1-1	CSAGGQQGTEAFF
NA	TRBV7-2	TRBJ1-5	CASSPQAGSNQPQHF
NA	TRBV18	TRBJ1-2	CASSPKQTENYGYTF
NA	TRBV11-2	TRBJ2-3	CASRPPGTIIGTQYF
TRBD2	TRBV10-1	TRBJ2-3	CASSEGLGGGRTDTQYF
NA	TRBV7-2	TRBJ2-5	CASSSWTQETQYF
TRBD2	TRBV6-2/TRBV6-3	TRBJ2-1	CASSGIRGLAAYNEQFF
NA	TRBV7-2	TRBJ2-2	CASSLGPPGGELFF
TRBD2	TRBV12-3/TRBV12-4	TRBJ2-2	CASSLTSGGYTGELFF
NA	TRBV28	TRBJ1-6	CASTKGGTYSPLHF
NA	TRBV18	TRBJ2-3	CASSPIDAGPDTQYF
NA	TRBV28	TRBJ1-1	CASNEMSTEAFF
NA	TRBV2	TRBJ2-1	CATPQGPYNEQFF
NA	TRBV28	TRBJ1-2	CASSFLALNYGYTF
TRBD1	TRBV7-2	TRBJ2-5	CASSQTRGQLETQYF
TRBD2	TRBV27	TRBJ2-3	CASLLAGVTDTQYF
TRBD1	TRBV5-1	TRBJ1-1	CASSRGQGAEAFF
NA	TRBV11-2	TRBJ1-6	CASSRDNSSPLHF
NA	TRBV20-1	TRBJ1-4	CSAQTATNEKLFF
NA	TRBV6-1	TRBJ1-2	CASSLIRGKYGYTF
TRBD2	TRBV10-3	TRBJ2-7	CAIGSGEHYEQYF
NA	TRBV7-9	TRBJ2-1	CASSLVPGFNEQFF
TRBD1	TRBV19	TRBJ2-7	CASSIVWQGETEQYF
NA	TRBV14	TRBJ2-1	CASSQDHRSNGNEQFF
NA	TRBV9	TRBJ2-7	CASSEQGGRYYEQYF